A single T cell receptor (beta chain) is shown here with its context. Which antigen it targets is not known. Nothing much larger sits one base from this clone, and base qualities are not available. The study evaluated CTLA-4 blockade (ipilimumab) given together with focal radiation therapy in patients who had chemo-refractory metastatic non-small-cell lung cancer. To prepare the library, the immunoSEQ multiplex PCR assay was applied. TCRdb re-hosts the immuneACCESS table, in-frame sequences only. Its copies lack some clones; in the studies checked, an unresolved V gene accounts for under half of them, and the cause for the rest is not known. Counted in this sample were some 51,000 clones; 77% of them appeared once. The ten top clones hold approximately 2.5% of the sample. This sample is part of a study of radiotherapy plus CTLA-4 blockade in lung cancer (dated by TCRdb to 2017 to 2018). Study-wide context: Among the enrolled patients, 15% to 20% had an objective response, and 25% to 40% reached disease control.

Reading the germline V gene gives CDR1 MNHEY and CDR2 SVGAGI. The CDR3 goes from the cysteine to the phenylalanine over 16 residues. CDR3 DNA only is kept here, 48 bases in frame from base 1. Compared with germline, V lacks 2 bases and J lacks 7 bases; bases without a gene match: 8. Paper-wide results and their limitations: After treatment with radiotherapy and ipilimumab, TCR clones that came from tumors expanded in the peripheral blood. Increased serum interferon-beta after radiation, together with early dynamic changes in blood T cell clones, were reported to be the strongest predictors of response.

This sequence originates from a human donor with non-small cell lung cancer whose response to radiotherapy plus ipilimumab could not be evaluated. This material consisted of peripheral blood, taken from a patient treated with radiotherapy plus ipilimumab. The chain is assembled from TRBV6-5 and TRBJ1-6; 7 central bases correspond to TRBD1. Read as DNA, the sequence is TGTGCCAGCAGTTACCAACAGGGGCCGGGGAATTCACCCCTCCACTTT. Translation gives CASSYQQGPGNSPLHF.